This entry lists 18 T cell receptor beta chains sequenced from one sample in a study of siplizumab effects on memory and regulatory T cells. Profiling relied on immunoSEQ multiplex PCR, and the TCRdb table lists in-frame clones only, not all of them. The sample includes about 100,000 clones, 85% to 95% of them seen just once. The specimen was non-Treg CD4+ T cells sorted from blood. The source of these receptors is a human donor in good health.

This chain connects TRBV7-2 to TRBJ2-3; no definite D call. This CDR3 contains 14 residues. Deletions cut 4 bases from V and 2 bases from J, with 10 bases between. Germline V gene sequence: CDR1 SGHTA, CDR2 FQGNSA. This chain's CDR3 is CASSSILPTDTQYF. The CDR3 DNA reads TGTGCCAGCAGCTCCATTCTCCCCACAGATACGCAGTATTTT.

This clone was found once. The chain combines TRBV6-1 with TRBJ1-2, with D uncertain. The V and J ends lost 6 bases and 0 bases respectively, with 8 bases between them. In germline, CDR1 is MNHNS, CDR2 SASEGT. This CDR3 has 13 amino acids. CDR3 amino acids: CASSGTANYGYTF. CDR3 coding DNA: TGTGCCAGCAGCGGCACAGCTAACTATGGCTACACCTTC.

The chain recombines TRBV5-1 with TRBJ1-1; D unclear. The CDR3 loop spans 16 amino acids. Per the germline V gene, CDR1 is SGHRS and CDR2 is YFSETQ. V lost 0 bases to trimming and J lost 0 bases, with 12 bases between them. The CDR3 DNA follows: TGCGCCAGCAGCTTGGGCACACAGATCATGAACACTGAAGCTTTCTTT. Protein product: CASSLGTQIMNTEAFF.

The genes are TRBV5-4 and TRBJ1-3; D gene uncertain. V was shortened by 5 bases and J by 0 bases, with 9 bases between the two germline ends. The V gene's germline CDR1 is SGHNT and CDR2 YYREEE (reference sequence). This CDR3 is built from 14 residues. The CDR3 DNA reads TGTGCCAGCAGTGACCGAGACTCTGGAAACACCATATATTTT. Encoded protein: CASSDRDSGNTIYF. Using reference TRBV5-4 and TRBJ1-3 for the parts outside the CDR3, the full variable domain is ETGVTQSPTHLIKTRGQQVTLRCSSQSGHNTVSWYQQALGQGPQFIFQYYREEENGRGNFPPRFSGLQFPNYSSELNVNALELDDSALYLCASSDRDSGNTIYFGEGSWLTVV.

V gene TRBV4-3 combines with J gene TRBJ1-6; possible D gene TRBD1, 6 bases. The CDR3 sequence is 15 residues long. The ends were cut back, 1 base at V and 10 bases at J, with 14 bases in the middle. Germline V gives CDR1 LGHNA, CDR2 YSLEER. The CDR3 reads CASSQGTVRRSPLHF. The CDR3 nucleotides read TGCGCCAGCAGCCAAGGGACAGTGAGGAGATCACCCCTCCACTTT.

The rearrangement joins TRBV30 to TRBJ2-3; 7 bases agree with TRBD1. Trimming at V came to 5 bases and at J to 7 bases, leaving 3 bases not matched to a gene. Per the germline V gene, CDR1 is GTSNPN and CDR2 is SVGIG (reference sequence). The CDR3 totals 11 residues. The CDR3: CAWGGQNTQYF. The CDR3 DNA reads as TGTGCCTGGGGGGGACAGAATACGCAGTATTTT. The whole variable domain, filled in from reference TRBV30 and TRBJ2-3, reads SQTIHQWPATLVQPVGSPLSLECTVEGTSNPNLYWYRQAAGRGLQLLFYSVGIGQISSEVPQNLSASRPQDRQFILSSKKLLLSDSGFYLCAWGGQNTQYFGPGTRLTVL.

This clone was seen once. The chain has TRBV5-1 and TRBJ2-2; D might be TRBD2 (5 bases). CDR1 is SGHRS, CDR2 YFSETQ, per germline. The V end was cut by 0 bases, the J end by 5 bases, with 14 bases between. This CDR3 comprises 16 residues. The CDR3 sequence is CASSLGWEPYTGELFF. The CDR3 coding sequence is TGCGCCAGCAGCTTGGGGTGGGAGCCGTATACCGGGGAGCTGTTTTTT. The full variable domain, in which reference TRBV5-1 and TRBJ2-2 provide the parts outside the CDR3, is KAGVTQTPRYLIKTRGQQVTLSCSPISGHRSVSWYQQTPGQGLQFLFEYFSETQRNKGNFPGRFSGRQFSNSRSEMNVSTLELGDSALYLCASSLGWEPYTGELFFGEGSRLTVL.

The chain employs TRBV28 and TRBJ1-2, with a possible D match to TRBD1 (6 bases). The germline gives CDR1 MDHEN, CDR2 SYDVKM. Trimming took 5 bases from V and 8 from J, leaving 18 bases between them. The CDR3 runs 14 residues. The chain's CDR3 is CASSATQGSYGYTF. The CDR3 DNA sequence: TGTGCCAGCAGTGCAACACAGGGATCATACGGCTACACCTTC.

The V gene is TRBV5-4, the J gene TRBJ1-1; unclear D gene. Germline CDR1 and CDR2: SGHNT and YYREEE (reference sequence). The V end was cut by 9 bases, the J end by 1 base, with 7 bases between. This CDR3 is built from 11 residues. CDR3 bases: TGTGCCATAAGGCAGAACACTGAAGCTTTCTTT. Encoded protein: CAIRQNTEAFF.

The rearrangement links TRBV5-1 to TRBJ1-2; D call uncertain. The V and J ends lost 5 bases and 3 bases respectively, with 11 bases between them. The CDR3 length is 13 residues. Germline CDR1 is SGHRS and CDR2 is YFSETQ. The CDR3 nucleotides read TGCGCCAGCAGGGCATCAGGATACTATGGCTACACCTTC. Protein: CASRASGYYGYTF.

The chain combines TRBV5-4 with TRBJ2-7, with unresolved D. The germline V and J ends were trimmed by 0 bases and 4 bases, with 8 bases remaining between them. The CDR3 consists of 13 residues. The V gene's germline CDR1 is SGHNT and CDR2 YYREEE (reference sequence). The CDR3, as DNA: TGTGCCAGCAGCTTGGACACACTATACGAGCAGTACTTC. It translates to CASSLDTLYEQYF.

The chain employs TRBV7-9 and TRBJ2-2; unclear D gene. The CDR3 runs to 14 residues. In germline, CDR1 is SEHNR, CDR2 FQNEAQ (reference sequence). Trimming removed 3 bases at V and 3 bases at J, with 8 bases between. As DNA, the CDR3 is TGTGCCAGCAGCTTGGACGGGTACACCGGGGAGCTGTTTTTT. Amino acid sequence: CASSLDGYTGELFF.

The CDR3 sequence is CSVYTAGERGETQYF. CDR3 DNA: TGCAGCGTCTACACAGCGGGAGAAAGGGGAGAGACCCAGTACTTC. This chain joins TRBV29-1 and TRBJ2-5; 8 positions agree with TRBD2. The CDR3 consists of 15 residues. The germline CDR1 and CDR2 sequences are SQVTM and ANQGSEA. After removal of 6 bases from V and 4 bases from J, the junction contained 13 bases not matched to a gene.

This chain uses TRBV28 with TRBJ1-1, with unresolved D. From germline, CDR1 is MDHEN and CDR2 SYDVKM. The V end was cut by 0 bases, the J end by 0 bases, with 5 bases between. There are 14 residues in the CDR3. The CDR3 reads CASSLWRLNTEAFF. CDR3 bases: TGTGCCAGCAGTTTATGGAGGTTGAACACTGAAGCTTTCTTT.

CDR3 DNA sequence: TGTGCCAGCAGCTTGGTAGACGGGGGGACCCAGTACTTC. This encodes CASSLVDGGTQYF. The chain recombines TRBV7-6 with TRBJ2-5, with D perhaps TRBD2 (6 bases). The germline gives CDR1 SGHVS, CDR2 FNYEAQ. The CDR3 has 13 residues. Trimming took off 3 bases at V and 7 bases at J, with 12 bases between the two ends.

This chain links TRBV30 with TRBJ2-6; unclear D gene. Germline lookup yields CDR1 GTSNPN and CDR2 SVGIG (reference sequence). The CDR3 sequence is 13 residues long. V was pared by 6 bases and J by 0 bases, with 6 bases between. The CDR3: CACGISGANVLTF. The CDR3, as DNA: TGTGCCTGTGGTATCTCTGGGGCCAACGTCCTGACTTTC.

The chain has TRBV28 and TRBJ2-7; no reliable D call. There are 12 residues in the CDR3. V was shortened by 5 bases and J by 4 bases, with 9 bases between the two germline ends. CDR1 MDHEN and CDR2 SYDVKM come from the germline V gene. The DNA for the CDR3 is TGTGCCAGCAGTCCTCAAATTTACGAGCAGTACTTC. Encoded protein: CASSPQIYEQYF.

This rearrangement joins TRBV11-3 to TRBJ2-5; D possibly corresponds to TRBD1 (6 bases). The CDR3 has 14 amino acids. Germline CDR1 and CDR2: SGHNT and YENEEA. Deletions cut 3 bases from V and 1 base from J, with 9 bases between. This chain's CDR3 is CASSLRTAQETQYF. The CDR3 DNA reads as TGTGCCAGCAGCTTGAGGACAGCCCAAGAGACCCAGTACTTC.